The entry below gives a single T cell receptor (beta chain) sequence along with its context. This clone's antigen is unknown. Qualities for individual bases were not recorded, and no much larger clone is one base off. The data originate from a study of cytomegalovirus exposure and HLA in healthy donors (dated by TCRdb to 2016 to 2017). Regarding the complete study: An earlier analysis of some 620 of the donors reported over 250 Gb of sequence data and around 100 million unique TCR beta sequences obtained from 180 million or so T cells. To decide whether each TCR beta V gene segment behaved as functional or pseudogenic, an earlier analysis of 587 of the donors relied on high-throughput TCR beta sequencing. On average, 235,054 unique TCR beta nucleotide sequences were sequenced per donor among roughly 430 genotyped donors of the cohort, with about 17% of those sequences being non-productive. Donor age, sex, ethnicity and CMV serostatus were compiled together with the repertoire data. The number of donors typed differed by locus, with 629-630 for A, B, C, DRB1 and DQB1, about 500 for DQA1, over 600 for DPA1, and some 440 for DPB1. Every repertoire in the discovery cohort had been generated on one and the same sequencing platform. HLA typing covered class I and class II loci at four-digit resolution. Along with the roughly 700-subject first cohort, a separate validation cohort of 120 different subjects was used. The study aimed to test whether signatures of past pathogen exposure could be identified by cataloging public T cell receptors. The study combined high-throughput TCR immunosequencing, statistical association of individual TCRs with disease status, and machine learning to predict cytomegalovirus infection status. In a later analysis, previously published TCR beta repertoires from 550 to 700 donors were re-analyzed and high-resolution HLA genotyping was added so that TCR occurrence patterns could be studied. Genome-wide SNP genotypes for about 65% of the 666 donors were used in a later genetic analysis, which treated that subset as a discovery cohort. Of the roughly 400 genotyped donors, less than 90% were placed in the genetic ancestry cluster associated with self-reported Caucasian donors. Using immunosequencing, the study profiled T cell repertoires from 550 to 750 subjects and related those repertoires to cytomegalovirus serostatus. Rather than using new phenotypic data, the later analysis identified candidate immune exposures from TCR beta sequences and from how often those sequences occurred across donors. An early release that covered about 600 HLA-typed donors contained around 300 gigabases of sequencing data and tens of millions of unique TCR sequences. Roughly five DR-DQ haplotypes were handled as single units for association and clustering, since linkage in the cohort was strong. Paper-wide results and their limitations: For the cohort, immune exposure information was limited to CMV serostatus. An association between a missense DCLRE1C variant and V-gene and J-gene trimming of TCR beta chains was found in a later genetic analysis and replicated in an independent cohort. According to a later analysis, TCR association rates differed among HLA loci, with DRB1 alleles showing the most associated TCRs and HLA-C alleles showing the fewest. When HLA alleles, especially DR and DQ, strongly co-occurred, attributing TCR associations to individual alleles was difficult. Some IMGT-functional V segments, including TRBV6-2 and TRBV6-3, could not be told apart with the 87-base-pair reads, so those segments were excluded. Roughly uniform sequencing depth across donors was assumed in presence/absence analyses, although this assumption may not hold. In the study, approximately 150 TCR beta chains were listed as associated with cytomegalovirus. In both the original and validation cohorts, the classifier was reported to diagnose cytomegalovirus status with high specificity and sensitivity. The sequencing pipeline was judged likely to have produced a cluster of highly shared sequence variants as a technical artifact. In an earlier analysis of approximately 590 of the donors, most TCR beta V segments appeared in productive rearrangements about 87% or about 30% of the time, broadly matching IMGT annotations. Specific HLA alleles were associated with some 15,000 TCR beta sequences at a false discovery rate of 0.05 in a later analysis. Correlated functional status among segregating V segments might reflect linkage disequilibrium, but an unknown experimental factor could not be ruled out. Because HLA typing was missing for some donors at each locus, association tests included only the typed subset. A later genetic analysis reported fewer N-insertions in productive TCRs among donors in an Asian-associated ancestry cluster than the roughly 670-donor mean. The cohort was sequenced for TCR beta chains only, and without alpha or paired-chain data the features that could be detected were limited. A later analysis reported that several top co-occurrence clusters appeared linked to parvovirus B19, influenza, CMV and Epstein-Barr virus. In a later analysis, most CMV-associated TCR beta chains were found to appear HLA-restricted, with HLA associations seemingly driven largely by CMV exposure. Most TCR sequences were observed very rarely across donors, whereas some public TCRs were present in many individuals. A further reported finding was that TCR beta sequences accurately predicted the HLA-A and HLA-B alleles for most subjects in the first cohort. Because counts were too low, approximately 18 rarely observed V segments, including chromosome 9 orphons, were excluded from the earlier analysis of a few hundred of the donors. Compared with equally common non-associated chains, HLA-associated TCR beta chains in a later analysis were more clonally expanded and had lower generation probabilities. Three of the identified cytomegalovirus-associated TCR beta chains were confirmed in vitro to be specific for cytomegalovirus antigens. According to the authors, the approach could potentially be generalized to other disease states and immunological phenotypes.

Libraries were built with the immunoSEQ multiplex PCR assay. The multiplex PCR relied on a mix of 60 forward primers for TCR Vbeta segments and 13 reverse primers for TCR Jbeta segments. A multiplex PCR assay on genomic DNA amplified the CDR3 region of rearranged TCR beta genes. Amplified TCR beta libraries were sequenced as 87-base-pair reads on the Illumina HiSeq System. From the authors' description of their analysis: A later analysis tallied 75 million to 95 million unique TCR beta chains across the 700 or so repertoires, and approximately 9.9 million of those chains were shared by two or more donors. Raw reads were error-corrected and collapsed into unique sequences with a nearest-neighbor algorithm that merged closely related sequences to remove PCR and sequencing errors. CDR3 sequences were aligned to IMGT reference sequences to assign V, D and J gene segments. Each retained sequence needed at least a six-nucleotide match to both a V gene segment and a J gene segment. Rearrangements were classified as productive when the CDR3 lacked stop codons and remained in frame with V and J, and all other rearrangements were classified as non-productive. CDR3 was defined by IMGT convention, running from the second conserved V-encoded cysteine to the conserved J-encoded phenylalanine. In an earlier analysis of 550 to 650 of the donors, sequences lacking an unambiguous match to a single V gene segment were excluded. In an earlier analysis of around 600 of the donors, V segments were called functional above 56.7% productive rearrangements and were called segregating when the between-donor standard deviation exceeded 5%. To diagnose cytomegalovirus status from the catalog of TCR beta chain sequences, a statistical classification framework was built. In a later analysis, V and J genes were assigned by comparing TCR nucleotide sequences against IMGT/GENE-DB human TR gene sequences. Using the TCRdist pipeline, a later analysis assigned CDR3 sequences along with most-parsimonious VDJ recombination scenarios. In a later analysis, each TCR beta chain was defined by its CDR3 amino acid sequence together with its V-gene family, and reads without a unique V-gene family were excluded. A later analysis removed roughly 590 highly shared, low-generation-probability nucleotide sequences to deal with suspected cross-contamination and a sequencing artifact. For each public chain, a later analysis derived a clonal expansion index from normalized ranks of inferred template counts within each repertoire. A later analysis computed generation probabilities with a VDJ recombination model fitted to out-of-frame rearrangements, and checked the results against IGoR. In a later analysis, TCR-TCR, TCR-HLA and TCR-CMV co-occurrence was scored with hypergeometric tests, and a repertoire-size bias correction was applied to TCR pairs. A later analysis estimated false discovery rates by permuting HLA or CMV assignments 20 times. In a later analysis, co-occurring TCRs were grouped with DBSCAN, and TCRdist sequence similarity was added when clustering was performed within HLA-allele-positive subsets. For co-occurrence clustering, repertoires with fewer than 30,000 or more than 120,000 public chains were excluded, along with five or six repertoires with anomalous nucleotide sharing. Held by TCRdb, this immuneACCESS table contains in-frame sequences only and omits some clones. Under half of the omission traces to an unresolved V gene where checked; the cause of the rest is unknown. V and J calls and clone size are as listed in that table; D and trimming were resolved from the DNA. The table for this sample lists approximately 140,000 clones; more than 75% of them were counted only once. 3.5% to 4.5% of the sample belongs to the ten largest clones.

The cohort consisted of approximately 690 healthy bone marrow donors. Cohort members were all nominally healthy when sampled, although unrecorded immune exposures were likely present. Of the 550 to 750 cohort members, 289 had positive CMV serostatus and 350 to 450 had negative CMV serostatus, and CMV serostatus was not recorded for the donor. Each donor provided a peripheral blood sample, and peripheral blood mononuclear cells were used for TCR beta sequencing. The Qiagen DNeasy Blood Extraction Kit was used to extract genomic DNA from the blood cell samples. Spanning cysteine to phenylalanine, the CDR3 consists of 16 amino acids. The only DNA kept is the CDR3, 48 bases in frame from the first base. Ends trimmed: V by 4 bases, J by 6 bases; bases unmatched to a gene: 11. The germline V gene supplies CDR1 ENHRY and CDR2 SYGVKD.

The sequencing input was PBMCs. The source of this sequence is a human donor in good health. The chain is assembled from TRBV10-3 and TRBJ2-1; 8 bases in between match TRBD2. The DNA sequence follows: TGTGCCATCAGTGGGTTTTGGACTAGCTGGGGCAATGAGCAGTTCTTC. Its product reads: CAISGFWTSWGNEQFF.